This record concerns one TCR beta chain sequence. Its antigen remains unknown. Trimming pared 5 bases from V and 4 bases from J, leaving 11 bases between. The CDR3 has 13 amino acids. CDR1 MNHEY and CDR2 SMNVEV come from the germline V gene (reference sequence). Libraries were prepared by immunoSEQ multiplex PCR; TCRdb keeps only in-frame clonotypes and omits some of them. Of around 260,000 clones in the sample, less than 95% were seen once. This specimen belongs to a study of cytomegalovirus exposure and HLA in healthy donors. Study-wide results and limits: Reports credit the classifier with highly specific, highly sensitive diagnosis of cytomegalovirus status. The study listed approximately 160 cytomegalovirus-associated TCR beta chains.

This receptor was identified in a woman aged 30 to 39 in good health and CMV-seronegative. This chain uses TRBV27 with TRBJ1-1; no clear D gene. What was sequenced was PBMCs. The CDR3 nucleotides read TGTGCCAGCAGTCTCCTGTATCGCACTGAAGCTTTCTTT. Protein sequence: CASSLLYRTEAFF.